The clone carrying this T cell receptor (beta chain) came up once. Its antigen remains unknown. TCRdb independently ran MiXCR on the multiplex PCR reads; one entry per CDR3 protein. Here the sample spans 150,000 to 200,000 distinct CDR3 sequences, 33% being singletons. The lymph nodes were axillary draining lymph nodes from breast cancer patients. This record belongs to a study of breast tumors, draining lymph nodes, adjacent tissues. Study conclusions and caveats: Data fit most tumor T cells coming from lymph node, expanding in tumor. Tumor TCR diversity was below lymph nodes but above nontumor tissue. Data only fit, rather than demonstrated, lymph node origin of most tumor T cells.

This CDR3 contains 16 residues. Germline lookup yields CDR1 SGDLS and CDR2 YYNGEE. With 0 bases removed from V and 6 bases from J, the gap between germline ends came to 13 bases. The sequence derives from a female donor with breast cancer. Some clones in this sample may be carry-over from other donors' samples. Input material: axillary lymph node tissue. The chain joins TRBV9 to TRBJ2-6, with a tentative D call TRBD1 (5 bases). The CDR3 DNA follows: TGTGCCAGCAGCGTAGGTGGGGCACGGGCGGCCAACGTCCTGACTTTC. Translated, it gives CASSVGGARAANVLTF.